The 27 T cell receptor beta chains listed next were all sequenced from one sample in a study of Ad26.COV2.S vaccination and SARS-CoV-2 variants (dated by TCRdb to the early 2020s). The library was built by means of the immunoSEQ multiplex PCR assay. Held by TCRdb, this immuneACCESS table contains in-frame sequences only and omits some clones. Under half of the omission traces to an unresolved V gene where checked; the cause of the rest is unknown. Within this sample are 400,000 to 450,000 clones, with 90% of them counted one time only. The ten largest clonotypes hold roughly an eighth of the sample. This specimen's treatment or condition label, per the study, means: some 20 received Ad26.COV2.S at low or high dose, single or two shots; about 5 received placebo; per-sample allocation not given. Repertoires of vaccine and placebo recipients were sequenced from samples collected on day 63 after the first injection.

This specimen was peripheral blood, taken in a trial of Ad26.COV2.S vaccine versus placebo. The receptors derive from a person aged 18-60 years who received the Ad26.COV2.S COVID-19 vaccine or a placebo.

The rearrangement links TRBV2 to TRBJ2-7; possible D gene TRBD1, 5 bases. The CDR3 spans 13 residues. Trimming took 4 bases from V and 2 from J, leaving 9 bases between them. Germline V CDR1 and CDR2: SNHLY, FYNNEI. Written as DNA, the CDR3 is TGTGCCAGCAGTGCGGGCAGGGCCTACGAGCAGTACTTC. Translating gives CASSAGRAYEQYF.

This clone showed up just once. J is TRBJ1-2 and V is TRBV30; no reliable D call. The germline gives CDR1 GTSNPN, CDR2 SVGIG (reference sequence). Trimming removed 5 bases from V and 3 bases from J, with 7 bases in between. The CDR3 spans 11 residues. The CDR3 bases are TGTGCCTGGCCTGGCGACTATGGCTACACCTTC. As protein: CAWPGDYGYTF.

The chain recombines TRBV19 with TRBJ2-1; D not resolved. Trimming shortened V by 5 bases and J by 2 bases, and 13 bases separated the two germline ends. The CDR3 spans 15 residues. CDR1 is LNHDA, CDR2 SQIVND, per germline (reference sequence). The CDR3 coding sequence is TGTGCCAGTAGTCGAGGCGGCAAACCCTACAATGAGCAGTTCTTC. It is translated as CASSRGGKPYNEQFF.

V and J are TRBV5-1 and TRBJ1-3; a possible D gene is TRBD1 (6 bases). V was pared by 5 bases and J by 7 bases, with 22 bases between. The CDR3 has 16 residues. Per the germline V gene, CDR1 is SGHRS and CDR2 is YFSETQ. The CDR3 region has the DNA TGCGCCAGCAGTCCAAACCACGGGGGCTGGTGTAACACCATATATTTT. Encoded protein: CASSPNHGGWCNTIYF.

This clone was seen more than once but under ten times. The chain has TRBV30 and TRBJ1-6; D is unresolved. The CDR3 is 13 amino acids. From germline, CDR1 is GTSNPN and CDR2 SVGIG (reference sequence). Trimming cost V 0 bases and J 6 bases, with 6 bases left between them. The CDR3 loop is CAWSVQINSPLHF. Here the CDR3 DNA reads TGTGCCTGGAGTGTACAGATTAATTCACCCCTCCACTTT.

The chain couples TRBV19 to TRBJ2-5; D not certain. The CDR3 loop spans 14 amino acids. Germline V CDR1 and CDR2: LNHDA, SQIVND (reference sequence). With 0 bases removed from V and 2 bases from J, the gap between germline ends came to 7 bases. CDR3 residues: CASSIETAQETQYF. DNA of the CDR3: TGTGCCAGTAGTATAGAGACTGCACAAGAGACCCAGTACTTC.

The rearrangement links TRBV7-9 to TRBJ2-1; D is perhaps TRBD1 (6 bases). The CDR3 is made up of 16 amino acids. The germline V gene has CDR1 SEHNR and CDR2 FQNEAQ (reference sequence). Trimming cost V 5 bases and J 2 bases, with 16 bases left between them. CDR3 sequence (DNA): TGTGCCAGCAGCCAATTCGCGAGGACAGCCTACAATGAGCAGTTCTTC. Translating gives CASSQFARTAYNEQFF. Full variable domain (outside the CDR3, taken from reference TRBV7-9 and TRBJ2-1): DTGVSQNPRHKITKRGQNVTFRCDPISEHNRLYWYRQTLGQGPEFLTYFQNEAQLEKSRLLSDRFSAERPKGSFSTLEIQRTEQGDSAMYLCASSQFARTAYNEQFFGPGTRLTVL.

This clone was picked up one time. V and J are TRBV7-2 and TRBJ1-4, with D possibly matching TRBD1 (6 bases). CDR1 is SGHTA, CDR2 FQGNSA, per germline. Trimming stripped 0 bases from V and 10 bases from J, with 15 bases between. This CDR3 spans 15 amino acids. CDR3 sequence: CASSLAGTPAVKLFF. The CDR3 DNA sequence: TGTGCCAGCAGCTTAGCCGGGACACCGGCGGTAAAACTGTTTTTT.

This chain links TRBV30 with TRBJ2-5; TRBD2 matches at 10 bases. V lost 2 bases and J lost 2; bases outside the gene matches: 8. CDR3 length: 16 amino acids. Germline V gives CDR1 GTSNPN, CDR2 SVGIG (reference sequence). For the CDR3, the DNA is TGTGCCTGGAGTACGGGGGGACTAGCGTCTCAAGAGACCCAGTACTTC. This encodes CAWSTGGLASQETQYF.

The rearrangement uses TRBV7-2 and TRBJ2-7; 11 positions match TRBD1. Germline-derived CDR1 and CDR2 are SGHTA and FQGNSA. V dropped 5 bases and J dropped 4; count of bases not matched to a gene: 13. The CDR3 consists of 17 residues. In nucleotides, the CDR3 is TGTGCCAGCAGCCCCGGACAGGGGGCAACTCAGGGGTACGAGCAGTACTTC. Its protein product is CASSPGQGATQGYEQYF.

The chain links TRBV11-2 to TRBJ1-1, with no clear D. The CDR3 is made up of 15 amino acids. Germline lookup yields CDR1 SGHAT and CDR2 FQNNGV. The ends were cut back, 7 bases at V and 4 bases at J, with 19 bases in the middle. The CDR3 nucleotides read TGTGCCAGCACCTTTTCCGGGAGGCTCCGCACTGAAGCTTTCTTT. This codes for CASTFSGRLRTEAFF.

V gene TRBV4-1 combines with J gene TRBJ2-7, with 9 bases fitting TRBD1. V was pared by 1 base and J by 1 base, with 5 bases of the junction left unmatched. The germline V gene encodes CDR1 MGHRA and CDR2 YSYEKL. The CDR3 loop spans 16 amino acids. CDR3 amino acids: CASSQGPGTGSYEQYF. CDR3 in DNA: TGCGCCAGCAGCCAAGGCCCGGGGACAGGGTCCTACGAGCAGTACTTC.

V gene TRBV19 combines with J gene TRBJ2-1; D is unclear. There are 17 residues in the CDR3. V shed 6 bases and J shed 5 bases, with 23 bases lying between them. Germline assignment: CDR1 LNHDA and CDR2 SQIVND (reference sequence). The CDR3 DNA follows: TGTGCCAGTAGGGATTCCGGGCCTATACCCGAAAACAATGAGCAGTTCTTC. This sequence encodes CASRDSGPIPENNEQFF. The whole variable domain, remainder taken from reference TRBV19 and TRBJ2-1, is DGGITQSPKYLFRKEGQNVTLSCEQNLNHDAMYWYRQDPGQGLRLIYYSQIVNDFQKGDIAEGYSVSREKKESFPLTVTSAQKNPTAFYLCASRDSGPIPENNEQFFGPGTRLTVL.

The gene calls are TRBV19 and TRBJ1-4, with D possibly being TRBD1 (5 bases). The V and J ends lost 6 bases and 7 bases respectively, with 15 bases between them. There are 14 residues in the CDR3. Germline lookup yields CDR1 LNHDA and CDR2 SQIVND (reference sequence). DNA for the CDR3: TGTGCCAGTAGAGCGGGGGGAGAGGCTGAAAAACTGTTTTTT. Its translation is CASRAGGEAEKLFF.

The chain has TRBV6-5 and TRBJ1-4; no clear D. Trimming stripped 0 bases from V and 1 base from J, with 6 bases between. This CDR3 is 15 amino acids long. Germline V lookup: CDR1 MNHEY, CDR2 SVGAGI. CDR3 in amino acids: CASSYSVVTNEKLFF. CDR3 DNA sequence: TGTGCCAGCAGTTACTCAGTTGTAACTAATGAAAAACTGTTTTTT.

The chain combines TRBV27 with TRBJ1-5; D might be TRBD1 (6 bases). V lost 5 bases, J lost 3 bases, and 14 bases lay in between. Germline CDR1 reads MNHEY; CDR2 reads SMNVEV (reference sequence). CDR3 length: 15 amino acids. CDR3 sequence (DNA): TGTGCCAGCAGTGTCACAGGGTTGATCAATCAGCCCCAGCATTTT. Translation: CASSVTGLINQPQHF.

This chain connects TRBV9 to TRBJ1-2; D unresolved. V lost 5 bases to trimming and J lost 12 bases, with 20 bases between them. Germline V gene data show CDR1 as SGDLS and CDR2 as YYNGEE. This CDR3 has 13 amino acids. The CDR3 coding sequence is TGTGCCAGCAGGGAGACGGGAGGCGGCGTCCACACCTTC. As protein: CASRETGGGVHTF.

This clone was detected a few times. J is TRBJ1-5 and V is TRBV2, with unresolved D. This CDR3 comprises 15 residues. Germline-derived CDR1 and CDR2 are SNHLY and FYNNEI. The V gene lost 6 bases and the J gene lost 0 bases, with 12 bases spanning the gap. CDR3 nucleotide sequence: TGTGCCAGCAGCCAGAACCTTAATAGCAATCAGCCCCAGCATTTT. Protein product: CASSQNLNSNQPQHF.

The rearrangement joins TRBV14 to TRBJ1-3; D is possibly TRBD1 (6 bases). In germline, CDR1 is SGHDN, CDR2 FVKESK. The length of the CDR3 is 16 residues. The germline V and J ends were trimmed by 4 bases and 4 bases, with 17 bases remaining between them. CDR3 region: CASSPKDRFFGNTIYF. The DNA for the CDR3 is TGTGCCAGCAGCCCGAAAGACAGGTTCTTCGGAAACACCATATATTTT.

The rearrangement joins TRBV10-3 to TRBJ2-7; the match to TRBD2 covers 7 bases. The CDR3 is 20 amino acids. After removal of 3 bases from V and 0 bases from J, the junction contained 20 bases not matched to a gene. The germline gives CDR1 ENHRY, CDR2 SYGVKD. The CDR3 here is CAISDAFGRRASGFSYEQYF. The CDR3 DNA sequence: TGTGCCATCAGTGACGCATTCGGACGTAGGGCTAGCGGATTCTCCTACGAGCAGTACTTC.

V is TRBV7-2 and J is TRBJ2-7; D not certain. Between the trimmed V and J ends, which lost 5 bases and 2 bases, there was a span of 10 bases. This CDR3 has 13 amino acids. CDR1 SGHTA and CDR2 FQGNSA come from the germline V gene. CDR3 nucleotides: TGTGCCAGCAGCCTCTCTGTTACCTACGAGCAGTACTTC. It codes for CASSLSVTYEQYF.

CDR3 sequence: CASSEGPGTGNTIYF. The CDR3, as DNA: TGTGCCAGCAGTGAAGGCCCCGGGACGGGAAACACCATATATTTT. The chain combines TRBV6-1 with TRBJ1-3; D is possibly TRBD1 (5 bases). The length of the CDR3 is 15 residues. Between the trimmed V and J ends, which lost 1 base and 4 bases, there was a span of 11 bases. Germline V CDR1 and CDR2: MNHNS, SASEGT.

The rearrangement uses TRBV11-2 and TRBJ1-2; 9 bases match TRBD1. The germline V gene encodes CDR1 SGHAT and CDR2 FQNNGV. The CDR3 consists of 15 residues. Germline trimming cut 5 bases from V and 8 bases from J; bases unmatched to any gene: 12. This chain's CDR3 is CASSLLRGTGHGYTF. The DNA of the CDR3 is TGTGCCAGCAGCCTACTAAGGGGGACAGGGCACGGCTACACCTTC. Full variable domain (missing parts from reference TRBV11-2 and TRBJ1-2): EAGVAQSPRYKIIEKRQSVAFWCNPISGHATLYWYQQILGQGPKLLIQFQNNGVVDDSQLPKDRFSAERLKGVDSTLKIQPAKLEDSAVYLCASSLLRGTGHGYTFGSGTRLTVV.

CDR3 in DNA: TGTGCCAGCAGTTTATGGGTTAACTCCTACGAGCAGTACTTC. Amino acid sequence: CASSLWVNSYEQYF. The gene calls are TRBV27 and TRBJ2-7; D ambiguous. The V gene lost 1 base and the J gene lost 0 bases, with 7 bases spanning the gap. The CDR3 totals 14 residues. Germline V gene sequence: CDR1 MNHEY, CDR2 SMNVEV (reference sequence).

V and J are TRBV29-1 and TRBJ2-7; TRBD2 matches 7 bases. This CDR3 is built from 12 residues. The J segment lost 0 bases and the V segment lost 6 bases, leaving 2 bases of the junction unmatched. Germline V gives CDR1 SQVTM, CDR2 ANQGSEA. The CDR3 DNA follows: TGCAGCGTAGCGGGGAGCTCCTACGAGCAGTACTTC. Amino acids: CSVAGSSYEQYF.

V is TRBV12-3 or TRBV12-4 and J is TRBJ2-3, with 8 bases that match TRBD2. Unmatched junction bases numbered 7, after V lost 5 bases and J lost 9 bases. The CDR3 runs to 13 residues. In DNA form, the CDR3 reads TGTGCCAGCAGTACCCTACAGCGGGAGACGCAGTATTTT. Amino acids: CASSTLQRETQYF.

The CDR3: CASSYLGTGDYYEQYF. Here the CDR3 DNA reads TGTGCCAGCAGTTACCTAGGGACAGGAGATTACTACGAGCAGTACTTC. The chain employs TRBV6-5 and TRBJ2-7; 8 nucleotides align to TRBD1. V was clipped by 2 bases and J by 3 bases; unmatched bases: 9. The CDR3 contains 16 residues. Looked up from germline, CDR1 is MNHEY and CDR2 is SVGAGI.